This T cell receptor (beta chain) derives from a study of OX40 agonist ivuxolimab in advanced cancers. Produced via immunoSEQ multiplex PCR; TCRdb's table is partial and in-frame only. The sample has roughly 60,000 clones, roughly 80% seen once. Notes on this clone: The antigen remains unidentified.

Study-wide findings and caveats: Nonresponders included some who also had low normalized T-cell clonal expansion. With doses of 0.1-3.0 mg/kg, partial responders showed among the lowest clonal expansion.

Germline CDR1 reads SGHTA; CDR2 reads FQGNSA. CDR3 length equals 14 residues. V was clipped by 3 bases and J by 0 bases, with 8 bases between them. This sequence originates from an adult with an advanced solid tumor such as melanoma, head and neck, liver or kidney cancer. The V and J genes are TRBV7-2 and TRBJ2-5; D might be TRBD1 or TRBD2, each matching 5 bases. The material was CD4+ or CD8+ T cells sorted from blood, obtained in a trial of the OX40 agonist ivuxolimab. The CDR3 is CASSLGTNQETQYF. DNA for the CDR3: TGTGCCAGCAGCTTGGGGACGAACCAAGAGACCCAGTACTTC.